Sequencing of this TCR beta chain was carried out in a study of regulatory T cells in long-lasting Graves disease. Germline lookup yields CDR1 SGHTA and CDR2 FQGTGA. A total of 10 residues make up the CDR3, ends included. This sample's time point: newly diagnosed GD, antithyroid drugs for less than 3 months. RNA isolated from PBMCs was used to make the TCR library. In building TCR beta libraries, iRepertoire HTBI primers were used together with Arm-PCR of CDR3 regions. TCRdb re-analysed the multiplex PCR reads in MiXCR, keeping a single row per CDR3 protein. The sample contains about 520,000 distinct CDR3 sequences, around 12% of which appear only once. Note on this clonotype: The DNA is left out, because the CDR3 cannot be placed on it with certainty; the CDR3 is given as TCRdb lists it.

This sample was shared with a second study, whose subject was T cells in Graves' hyperthyroidism and ophthalmopathy.

The J gene is TRBJ1-2, the V gene TRBV7-3. This clonotype was obtained from a woman aged 25 to 39 with Graves disease. This specimen was peripheral blood mononuclear cells (PBMCs), taken at new diagnosis, from a patient treated with antithyroid drugs. CDR3 amino acids: CASSFAGGIF.